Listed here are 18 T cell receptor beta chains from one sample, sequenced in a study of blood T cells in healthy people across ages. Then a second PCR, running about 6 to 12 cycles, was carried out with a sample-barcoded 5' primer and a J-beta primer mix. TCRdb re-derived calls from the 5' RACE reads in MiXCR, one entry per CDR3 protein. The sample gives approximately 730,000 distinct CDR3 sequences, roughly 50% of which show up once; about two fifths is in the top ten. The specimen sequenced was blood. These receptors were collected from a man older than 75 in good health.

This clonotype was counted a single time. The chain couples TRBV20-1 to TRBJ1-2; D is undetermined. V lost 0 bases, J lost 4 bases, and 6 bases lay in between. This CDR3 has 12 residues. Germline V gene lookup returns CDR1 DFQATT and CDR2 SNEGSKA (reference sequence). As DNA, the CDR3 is TGCAGTGCTAGAGAAAATATCTATGGCTACACCTTC. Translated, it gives CSARENIYGYTF.

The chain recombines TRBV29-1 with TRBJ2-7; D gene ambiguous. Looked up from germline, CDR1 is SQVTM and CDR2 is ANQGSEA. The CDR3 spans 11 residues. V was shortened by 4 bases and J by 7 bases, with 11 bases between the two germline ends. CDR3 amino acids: CSVVGTMEQYF. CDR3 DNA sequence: TGCAGCGTTGTGGGTACTATGGAGCAGTACTTC.

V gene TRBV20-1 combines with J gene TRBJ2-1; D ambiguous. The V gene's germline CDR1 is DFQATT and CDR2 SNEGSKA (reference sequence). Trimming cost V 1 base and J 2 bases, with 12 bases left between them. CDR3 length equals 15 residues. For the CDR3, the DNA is TGCAGTGCTAGAGTTGGAGTCAACACCTACAATGAGCAGTTCTTC. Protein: CSARVGVNTYNEQFF.

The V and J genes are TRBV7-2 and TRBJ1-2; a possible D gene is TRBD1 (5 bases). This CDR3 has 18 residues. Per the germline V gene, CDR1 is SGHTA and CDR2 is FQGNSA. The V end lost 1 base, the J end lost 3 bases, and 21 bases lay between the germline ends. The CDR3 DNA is TGTGCCAGCAGCTTAGGGGGACCCGGGACGGTTTCCCACTATGGCTACACCTTC. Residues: CASSLGGPGTVSHYGYTF.

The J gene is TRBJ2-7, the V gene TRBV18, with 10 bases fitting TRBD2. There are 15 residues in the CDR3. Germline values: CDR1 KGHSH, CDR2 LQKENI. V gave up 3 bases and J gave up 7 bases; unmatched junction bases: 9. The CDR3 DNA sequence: TGTGCCAGCTCACCTAGCACTAGCGGGACGGGGGAGCAGTACTTC. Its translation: CASSPSTSGTGEQYF. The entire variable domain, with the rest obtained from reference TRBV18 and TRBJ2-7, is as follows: NAGVMQNPRHLVRRRGQEARLRCSPMKGHSHVYWYRQLPEEGLKFMVYLQKENIIDESGMPKERFSAEFPKEGPSILRIQQVVRGDSAAYFCASSPSTSGTGEQYFGPGTRLTVT.

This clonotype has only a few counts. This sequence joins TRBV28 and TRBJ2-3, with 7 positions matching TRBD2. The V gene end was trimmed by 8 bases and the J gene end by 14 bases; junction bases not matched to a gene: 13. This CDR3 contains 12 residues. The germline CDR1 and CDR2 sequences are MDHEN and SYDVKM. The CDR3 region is CASGSGGGYAYF. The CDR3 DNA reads TGTGCCAGCGGGAGTGGGGGGGGATACGCGTATTTT.

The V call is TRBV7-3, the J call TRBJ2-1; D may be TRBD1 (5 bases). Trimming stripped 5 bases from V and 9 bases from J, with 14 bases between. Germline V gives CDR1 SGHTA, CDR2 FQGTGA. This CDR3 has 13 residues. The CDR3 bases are TGTGCCAGCAGCGAACAAGGGGTGGGTGAGCAGTTCTTC. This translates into CASSEQGVGEQFF. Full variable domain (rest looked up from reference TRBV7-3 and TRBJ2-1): GAGVSQTPSNKVTEKGKYVELRCDPISGHTALYWYRQSLGQGPEFLIYFQGTGAADDSGLPNDRFFAVRPEGSVSTLKIQRTERGDSAVYLCASSEQGVGEQFFGPGTRLTVL.

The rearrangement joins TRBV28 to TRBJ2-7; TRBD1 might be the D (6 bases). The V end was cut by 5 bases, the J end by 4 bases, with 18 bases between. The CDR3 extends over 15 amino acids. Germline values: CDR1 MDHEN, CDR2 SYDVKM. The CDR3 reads CASSPPSLGAYEQYF. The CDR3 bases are TGTGCCAGCAGTCCTCCCTCCCTGGGGGCATACGAGCAGTACTTC.

The CDR3 coding sequence is TGTGCCAGCAGTTACTCGGGGGAAAGTTACAATGAGCAGTTCTTC. Its translation: CASSYSGESYNEQFF. V and J are TRBV6-5 and TRBJ2-1; tentatively, D is TRBD1 or TRBD2 (5 bases each). V lost 0 bases to trimming and J lost 4 bases, with 10 bases between them. Germline CDR1 is MNHEY and CDR2 is SVGAGI. The CDR3 is 15 residues long.

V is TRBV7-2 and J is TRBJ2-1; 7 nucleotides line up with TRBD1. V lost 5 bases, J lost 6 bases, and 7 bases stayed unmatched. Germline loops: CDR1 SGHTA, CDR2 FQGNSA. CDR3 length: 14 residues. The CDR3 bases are TGTGCCAGCAGCCTAAAGACAGGGCTCAATGAGCAGTTCTTC. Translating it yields CASSLKTGLNEQFF.

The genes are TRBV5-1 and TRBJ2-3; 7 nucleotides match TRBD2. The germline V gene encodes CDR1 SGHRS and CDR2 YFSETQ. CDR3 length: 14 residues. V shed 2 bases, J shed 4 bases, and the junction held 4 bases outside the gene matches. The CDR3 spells CASSFRLAADTQYF. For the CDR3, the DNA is TGCGCCAGCAGCTTCCGGCTAGCGGCAGATACGCAGTATTTT.

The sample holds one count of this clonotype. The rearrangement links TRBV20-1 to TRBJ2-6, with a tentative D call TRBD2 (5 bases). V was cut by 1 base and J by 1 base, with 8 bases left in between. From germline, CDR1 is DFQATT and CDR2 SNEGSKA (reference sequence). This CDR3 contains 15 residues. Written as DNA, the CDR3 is TGCAGTGCTAGAGTATCGGGGTCTGGGGCCAACGTCCTGACTTTC. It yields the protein CSARVSGSGANVLTF.

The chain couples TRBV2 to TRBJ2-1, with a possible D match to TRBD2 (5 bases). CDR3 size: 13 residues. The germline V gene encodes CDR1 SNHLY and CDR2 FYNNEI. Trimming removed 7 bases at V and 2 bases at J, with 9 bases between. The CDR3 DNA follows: TGTGCCAGCATGGCTAGCACCTACAATGAGCAGTTCTTC. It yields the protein CASMASTYNEQFF.

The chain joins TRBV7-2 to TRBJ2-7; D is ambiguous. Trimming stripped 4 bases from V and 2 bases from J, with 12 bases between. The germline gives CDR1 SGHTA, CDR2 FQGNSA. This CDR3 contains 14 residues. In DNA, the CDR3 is TGTGCCAGCAGCTCTGTGGGCGTCCCCTACGAGCAGTACTTC. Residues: CASSSVGVPYEQYF. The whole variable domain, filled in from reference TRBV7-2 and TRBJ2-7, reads GAGVSQSPSNKVTEKGKDVELRCDPISGHTALYWYRQSLGQGLEFLIYFQGNSAPDKSGLPSDRFSAERTGGSVSTLTIQRTQQEDSAVYLCASSSVGVPYEQYFGPGTRLTVT.

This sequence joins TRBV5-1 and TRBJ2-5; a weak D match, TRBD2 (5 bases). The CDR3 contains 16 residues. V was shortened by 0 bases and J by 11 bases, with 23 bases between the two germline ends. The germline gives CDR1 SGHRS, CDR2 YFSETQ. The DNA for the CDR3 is TGCGCCAGCAGCTTGGCCGGAGCTAGCCTCTACAATGAGCAGTACTTC. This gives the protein CASSLAGASLYNEQYF.

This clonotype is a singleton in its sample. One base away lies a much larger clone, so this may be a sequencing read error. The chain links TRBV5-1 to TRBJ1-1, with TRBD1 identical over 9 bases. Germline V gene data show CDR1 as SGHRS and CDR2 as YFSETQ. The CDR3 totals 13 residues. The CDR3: CTSSVQQGAGAFF. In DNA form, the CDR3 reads TGCACCAGCAGCGTACAACAGGGGGCAGGGGCTTTCTTT.

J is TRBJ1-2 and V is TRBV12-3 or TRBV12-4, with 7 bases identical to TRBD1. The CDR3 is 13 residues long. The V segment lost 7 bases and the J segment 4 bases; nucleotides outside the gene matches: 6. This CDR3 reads CASTDREVYGYTF. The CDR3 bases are TGTGCCAGCACCGACAGGGAAGTCTATGGCTACACCTTC.

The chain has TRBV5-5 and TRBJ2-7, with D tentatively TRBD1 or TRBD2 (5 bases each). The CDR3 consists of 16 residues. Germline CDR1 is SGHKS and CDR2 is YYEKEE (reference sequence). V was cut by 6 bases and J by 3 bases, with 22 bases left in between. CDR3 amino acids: CASTKFWGNPDYEQYF. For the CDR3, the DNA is TGTGCCAGCACCAAATTCTGGGGGAATCCGGACTACGAGCAGTACTTC.